This TCR beta chain was observed in a study of cytomegalovirus exposure and HLA in healthy donors. The CDR3 is 14 amino acids. CDR1 and CDR2 (germline): SGHNT, YYREEE (reference sequence). Trimming removed 0 bases at V and 0 bases at J, with 4 bases between. Study-wide points: Near-uniform donor sequencing depth was presumed by presence/absence analyses. Most of the TCR beta V segments (in an earlier analysis) were productive either about 87% or about 30% of the time. TRBV6-2, TRBV6-3 and some other V segments were excluded as indistinguishable.

In its sample, this clone was seen once. Antigen unknown. PCR was performed using 60 Vbeta and 13 Jbeta primers. Data came from immunoSEQ multiplex PCR; TCRdb stores just in-frame clones and leaves some out. The table lists about 140,000 clones, approximately 71% of them singletons. This clonotype was sampled from a woman in her forties or fifties in good health and CMV-seronegative. Sequencing was carried out using PBMCs. The chain is built from TRBV5-4 and TRBJ1-3; D is uncertain. CDR3 loop: CASSLGASGNTIYF. The DNA for the CDR3 is TGTGCCAGCAGCTTGGGAGCCTCTGGAAACACCATATATTTT.